The entry below gives a single T cell receptor (beta chain) sequence along with its context. These data belong to a study of blood T cell repertoires in COVID-19. Turning to the study itself: The cDNA or gDNA used as material had been derived from T cells, B-cell-depleted T cells, or PBMCs.

TCRdb's table, derived via immunoSEQ multiplex PCR, lists solely in-frame clones and lacks some. The sample lists more than 35,000 clones, 80% to 90% occurring once. The germline gives CDR1 MNHEY, CDR2 SMNVEV (reference sequence). CDR3 length equals 14 residues. V lost 2 bases, J lost 2 bases, and 8 bases lay in between. Sequenced input: peripheral blood. The origin of this receptor is a man aged 65-85 years with acute or convalescent COVID-19. V is TRBV27 and J is TRBJ2-3; the D gene is possibly TRBD2 (5 bases). As DNA, the CDR3 is TGTGCCAGCAGTTTACAACTAGTCACAGATACGCAGTATTTT. Its translation is CASSLQLVTDTQYF.